These 3 T cell receptor beta chains came from one sample sequenced in a study of blood T cell repertoires in COVID-19. Method: immunoSEQ multiplex PCR; TCRdb's copy keeps in-frame clones and lacks some. The repertoire holds hundreds of thousands of clones, roughly 88% seen once, with roughly 1.4% in the top ten. The source material was peripheral blood. The receptors here all came from a woman between 25 and 40 years old with active or convalescent COVID-19.

The rearrangement joins TRBV19 to TRBJ2-1; D is possibly TRBD1 (5 bases). The germline V and J ends were trimmed by 7 bases and 2 bases, with 15 bases remaining between them. The length of the CDR3 is 15 residues. The germline CDR1 and CDR2 sequences are LNHDA and SQIVND (reference sequence). CDR3 in amino acids: CASINGAGTYNEQFF. CDR3 coding DNA: TGTGCCAGTATTAATGGGGCCGGAACCTACAATGAGCAGTTCTTC.

V and J are TRBV5-4 and TRBJ2-3, with D possibly being TRBD1 (5 bases). Trimming took 0 bases from V and 2 from J, leaving 7 bases between them. From germline, CDR1 is SGHNT and CDR2 YYREEE (reference sequence). CDR3 length: 14 amino acids. CDR3 in amino acids: CASSLVGATDTQYF. In DNA, the CDR3 is TGTGCCAGCAGCTTGGTTGGGGCCACAGATACGCAGTATTTT.

The rearrangement joins TRBV19 to TRBJ1-5, with D possibly TRBD1 on 5 matching bases. Germline V gene lookup returns CDR1 LNHDA and CDR2 SQIVND (reference sequence). The CDR3 has 14 residues. Trimming cost V 0 bases and J 8 bases, with 11 bases left between them. CDR3 residues: CASSIDQQGKPQHF. CDR3 nucleotide sequence: TGTGCCAGTAGTATAGATCAGCAGGGTAAGCCCCAGCATTTT.